This T cell receptor beta chain stems from a study of graft-versus-host responses after intestinal transplantation. Concerning this clone: Its antigen is not known.

TCRdb's table, derived via immunoSEQ multiplex PCR, lists solely in-frame clones and lacks some. The table records about 100,000 clones, roughly 90% of them present only once. The sample consisted of unstimulated CD4+ T cells sorted from spleen or lymph node cells, taken before transplant. The TCR comes from a human donor who was the organ donor for an intestinal transplant.

The CDR3 spells CASTKPTKNTEAFF. CDR3 in DNA: TGTGCCAGCACCAAACCTACCAAGAACACTGAAGCTTTCTTT. V is TRBV5-6 and J is TRBJ1-1; no reliable D call. Germline values: CDR1 SGHDT, CDR2 YYEEEE. This CDR3 has 14 amino acids. V dropped 6 bases and J dropped 1 base, with 13 bases sitting between them.